Given below is one T cell receptor beta chain in context. Researchers tagged individual cDNA molecules with unique molecular identifiers. TCRdb fed the 5' RACE reads into MiXCR, producing one record per CDR3 protein. This table has approximately 66,000 distinct CDR3 sequences, about 12% appearing once. These data are taken from a study of early T cells in non-severe SARS-CoV-2 infection. The receptor's source is an adult who was a healthcare worker with PCR-confirmed SARS-CoV-2 infection or an uninfected control (not recorded which). The specimen sequenced was whole blood.

For the CDR3, the DNA is TGTGCCAGCTCACCCCAAACGGCGAACGAGCAGTACTTC. This translates into CASSPQTANEQYF. The chain has TRBV18 and TRBJ2-7; D is uncertain. Trimming took 3 bases from V and 5 from J, leaving 11 bases between them. The length of the CDR3 is 13 residues. Germline CDR1 is KGHSH and CDR2 is LQKENI.